This T cell receptor beta chain emerged from a study of cytomegalovirus exposure and HLA in healthy donors. V lost 2 bases and J 6 bases, leaving 19 bases between the germline ends. There are 16 residues in the CDR3. CDR1 MNHNY and CDR2 SVGAGI come from the germline V gene (reference sequence). It was with 60 Vbeta and 13 Jbeta primers that the PCR ran. Assay used: immunoSEQ multiplex PCR; TCRdb lists only in-frame clones, some missing. The table records a few hundred thousand clones, 60% to 85% of them present only once. The J gene is TRBJ1-1, the V gene TRBV6-6, with TRBD1 as a possible D gene (5 bases). The source material was PBMCs. The clonotype was recovered from a man aged 40-55 years in good health and CMV-seronegative. The CDR3 reads CASSYDRGTYFSEAFF. DNA for the CDR3: TGTGCCAGCAGTTACGACCGGGGGACGTATTTTTCTGAAGCTTTCTTT.